What follows is one TCR beta chain and its context. Antigen unknown. This entry belongs to a study of tumor-infiltrating lymphocytes in primary liver carcinoma. Study-level information: Staging of the tumors gave T1-T3 N0M0, with widths of 4.2 to 10 cm. In every tissue type, samples returned a similar yield of roughly 3.65 to 7.13 million productive TCRbeta reads. Study results and limitations: Only around 7.5-25% of top clones occurred in all five tumor regions.

Each 20-30 mg portion of unsorted bulk tissue served as the source for co-extraction of RNA and DNA. Surgical resection treated primary liver carcinoma in the patients. CDR1 is GTSNPN, CDR2 SVGIG, per germline (reference sequence). Between the trimmed V and J ends, which lost 0 bases and 5 bases, there was a span of 14 bases. CDR3 length: 14 residues. A constant-region primer served to make TCR beta cDNA from roughly 500 ng total RNA. Libraries of TCR beta came from three nested multiplex PCR rounds with slightly modified ARM-PCR. Each of the first two PCR rounds ran nine to ten cycles with TRBV1-TRBV30 forward and C-beta reverse primers. TCRdb re-analysed the multiplex PCR reads in MiXCR, keeping a single row per CDR3 protein. The sample holds around 40,000 distinct CDR3 sequences, around 72% seen once.

Sequences were obtained from liver tumor tissue from sampling region 2. As for subset: tumor region T2, inferior pole. This TCR was sampled from a man aged 35-49 years with primary liver carcinoma and hepatitis B virus infection. The chain joins TRBV30 to TRBJ2-7; D not resolved. The CDR3 bases are TGTGCCTGGAGTGTTCTGGGCCCTAGGGACGAGCAGTACTTC. Translation: CAWSVLGPRDEQYF.